This record looks at one TCR beta chain sequence and its context. This entry is derived from a study of blood T cell repertoires in COVID-19. Germline V lookup: CDR1 SGHRS, CDR2 YFSETQ. V was shortened by 0 bases and J by 2 bases, with 9 bases between the two germline ends. CDR3 length: 15 amino acids. The assay was immunoSEQ multiplex PCR, and TCRdb's table has in-frame clones only and misses some. The sample lists 50,000 or so clones, less than 90% occurring once. The chain links TRBV5-1 to TRBJ2-1, with D possibly TRBD2 on 6 matching bases. The TCR was taken from a human donor with active COVID-19. The donor label of this sample is uncertain. Sequencing was done on a sample of peripheral blood. The DNA of the CDR3 is TGCGCCAGCAGCTTGGGACGCGGGACCTACAATGAGCAGTTCTTC. It codes for CASSLGRGTYNEQFF.